The rows below give T cell receptor beta chains drawn from one sample of a study of PD-L1 blockade in urothelial cancer. Some clones are missing from TCRdb's copy, which holds only in-frame ones; the method was immunoSEQ multiplex PCR. The table records about 130,000 clones, 86% of them present only once. Specimen: PBMCs, collected around atezolizumab (anti-PD-L1) treatment. Receptor source: a middle-aged man with urothelial cancer. The CDR3 runs from the conserved cysteine through the conserved F or W. A D gene is named only where the DNA matches it firmly. Clone size is stated in some rows and not others, as once, few, many or a class when expanded.

DNA,CDR3,V,size,J,D
TGCGCCAGCAGCGTTAAGCCGGGACAGGGGAAACACACTGAAGCTTTCTTT,CASSVKPGQGKHTEAFF,TRBV5-1,NA,TRBJ1-1,TRBD1
TGTGCCAGTAGGACCGAAACAGGGATCGGCAGCAATCAGCCCCAGCATTTT,CASRTETGIGSNQPQHF,TRBV19,NA,TRBJ1-5,NA
TGTGCCAGCAGTGTTGACGCGGCCTATGGCTACACCTTC,CASSVDAAYGYTF,TRBV2,NA,TRBJ1-2,NA
TGTGCCAGCAGCTTGGAAGGGACAGGCTATGAAAAACTGTTTTTT,CASSLEGTGYEKLFF,TRBV5-4,NA,TRBJ1-4,TRBD1
TGTGCCAGCAGCAAGCGGGAGGGCTGGGACATTCAGTACTTC,CASSKREGWDIQYF,TRBV2,NA,TRBJ2-4,TRBD2
TGTGCCAGCACCCAGTGGACAGGGGGCAGCGAGCAGTACTTC,CASTQWTGGSEQYF,TRBV6-6,NA,TRBJ2-7,TRBD1
TGTGCCTGGAGTGTCGGGTATGGCTACACCTTC,CAWSVGYGYTF,TRBV30,NA,TRBJ1-2,NA
TGTGCCAGCAGTTTGACCGGGACAGGAAGTCGGCCCCAGCATTTT,CASSLTGTGSRPQHF,TRBV28,NA,TRBJ1-5,TRBD1
TGTGCCAGCAGCCACTCCTACAATGAGCAGTTCTTC,CASSHSYNEQFF,TRBV6-1,NA,TRBJ2-1,NA
TGTGCCAGCAGCTTGGGGCCTACCACCCAAGAGACCCAGTACTTC,CASSLGPTTQETQYF,TRBV7-3,NA,TRBJ2-5,NA
TGTGCCAGCAGGACGGCGGGAGCACCAAACTACGAGCAGTACTTC,CASRTAGAPNYEQYF,TRBV2,few,TRBJ2-7,TRBD2
TGTGCCAGCAGCTCTGGTCAAGGGATGGGGCCGAACACTGAAGCTTTCTTT,CASSSGQGMGPNTEAFF,TRBV11-2,NA,TRBJ1-1,NA
TGTGCCAGCGGTGAATGGGGCGGGGGCACAGATACGCAGTATTTT,CASGEWGGGTDTQYF,TRBV25-1,NA,TRBJ2-3,NA
TGTGCCAGCAGCCCGGACAGGGGCGGCCATGGCTACACCTTC,CASSPDRGGHGYTF,TRBV27,NA,TRBJ1-2,TRBD1
TGTGCCAGCAGAGTCGCGGCCAGCTACGAGCAGTACTTC,CASRVAASYEQYF,TRBV6-5,NA,TRBJ2-7,NA
TGTGCCAGCAGTTTACCCCAGGACAGCAGAACTGAAGCTTTCTTT,CASSLPQDSRTEAFF,TRBV28,NA,TRBJ1-1,NA